Here is one TCR beta chain with its context. A much larger clone lies one base from this, so it may be a read error. Amplification from RNA transcripts yielded the TCR beta CDR3 regions. First-round RT-PCR used HTBI primers; second-round multiplex PCR followed. TCRdb itself ran the multiplex PCR reads through MiXCR, one entry per CDR3 protein. The top ten hold about 4.2% of the sample, which has around 520,000 distinct CDR3 sequences, roughly 40% seen once. This sample stems from a study of Graves' ophthalmopathy and Graves' hyperthyroidism. The sample comprised peripheral blood or thyroid tissue (not recorded which). The source is an adult man with Graves' hyperthyroidism.

The CDR3 sequence is CASSLARAGQRSEQYF. CDR3 nucleotide sequence: TGTGCCAGCAGTTTAGCTCGTGCGGGCCAACGCTCCGAGCAGTACTTC. The chain carries TRBV2 and TRBJ2-7, with D possibly being TRBD2 (5 bases). Germline V gene lookup returns CDR1 SNHLY and CDR2 FYNNEI. This CDR3 comprises 16 residues. V lost 5 bases, J lost 6 bases, and 23 bases lay in between. The full variable domain, in which reference TRBV2 and TRBJ2-7 provide the parts outside the CDR3, is EPEVTQTPSHQVTQMGQEVILRCVPISNHLYFYWYRQILGQKVEFLVSFYNNEISEKSEIFDDQFSVERPDGSNFTLKIRSTKLEDSAMYFCASSLARAGQRSEQYFGPGTRLTVT.